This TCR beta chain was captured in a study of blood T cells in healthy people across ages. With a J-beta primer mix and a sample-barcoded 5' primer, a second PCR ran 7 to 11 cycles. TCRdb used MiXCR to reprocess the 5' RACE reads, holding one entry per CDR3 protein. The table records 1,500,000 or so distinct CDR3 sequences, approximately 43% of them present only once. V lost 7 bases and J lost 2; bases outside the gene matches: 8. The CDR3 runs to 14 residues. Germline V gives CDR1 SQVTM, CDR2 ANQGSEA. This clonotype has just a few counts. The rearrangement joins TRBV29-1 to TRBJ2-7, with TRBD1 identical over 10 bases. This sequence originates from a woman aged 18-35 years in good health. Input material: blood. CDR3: CSARDRGSPYEQYF. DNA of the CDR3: TGCAGCGCCAGGGACAGGGGCAGTCCCTACGAGCAGTACTTC.